This T cell receptor (beta chain) was captured by sequencing in a study of blood T cell repertoires in COVID-19. As processed by the authors: Reference gene primer amplification gave estimated nucleated cell counts. The table came from immunoSEQ multiplex PCR; TCRdb's copy has only in-frame clones and leaves some out. V, J and clone size derive from that table, while D and trimming were established from the DNA sequence. The sample contains 200,000 to 300,000 clones, roughly 86% of which appear only once. The germline gives CDR1 SGHVS, CDR2 FQNEAQ. The CDR3 is made up of 17 amino acids. With 4 bases clipped from V and 5 bases from J, the junction kept 10 bases outside the gene matches.

The sample consisted of peripheral blood. The receptor was isolated from a woman aged 55-75 years with COVID-19, enrolled during active disease. The chain links TRBV7-8 to TRBJ2-1, with TRBD2 identical over 11 bases. CDR3 nucleotide sequence: TGTGCCAGCAGCTCCCTGACTAGCGGGATTTCCAACAATGAGCAGTTCTTC. Translated: CASSSLTSGISNNEQFF.